This paragraph covers one T cell receptor beta chain sequence. Its antigen is currently unknown. In germline, CDR1 is MGHRA, CDR2 YSYEKL. Deletions cut 3 bases from V and 0 bases from J, with 20 bases between. The CDR3 is 18 residues long. This sample was taken from a study of CD8 T cells in Susac syndrome. Findings and limits, study-wide: Roughly 5 Susac-specific public clones appeared in CD8+ TEMRA repertoires, and fewer than 20 in total CD8+ repertoires. In TEMRA cells and active patients, CD8+ clonal expansion in Susac reached its peak.

Patients with Susac syndrome met the recently defined diagnostic criteria for definite or probable disease. RNA totalling roughly 0.5 to 1 ug underwent reverse transcription with random hexamers. TCRdb re-called the immunoSEQ multiplex PCR reads with MiXCR, one entry per CDR3 protein. In the table there are 120,000 or so distinct CDR3 sequences, about 93% of which are singletons. The sequencing sample was made of CD8+ T cells from PBMCs. The chain carries TRBV4-1 and TRBJ1-1; tentatively, D is TRBD1 (5 bases). This sequence was found in a human donor with Susac syndrome. CDR3 region: CASSQTHGAPLMNTEAFF. The CDR3 nucleotides are TGCGCCAGCAGCCAGACGCATGGGGCGCCCCTCATGAACACTGAAGCTTTCTTT.